What follows is one TCR beta chain and its context. As yet, its antigen is unknown. Cells were stimulated with CMV-infected fibroblast lysates at about 9.4 ug/mL. Sorted nonresponding memory CD4+ T cells were CD40L-negative, CD69-negative, CD45RO-high. The libraries were made with immunoSEQ version 4 in survey mode. The repertoire was sequenced with immunoSEQ multiplex PCR; TCRdb's copy has only in-frame clones and lacks some. The sample records 25,000 to 35,000 clones, roughly 82% being singletons. This sample is part of a study of persistence of HIV-infected CD4 T cells. Findings of the study overall: Degenerate expanded CDR3beta sequences were enriched among CMV- and Gag-responding cells. Proviral oligoclonality tracked with TCR oligoclonality within the same sorted cells.

Trimming took 6 bases from V and 1 from J, leaving 10 bases between them. CDR1 SGHNT and CDR2 YYREEE come from the germline V gene (reference sequence). The CDR3 length is 13 residues. J is TRBJ1-2 and V is TRBV5-4, with D hard to call. Sequencing was performed on CD4+ T cells sorted from PBMCs after approximately 20-hour stimulation, taken from a patient who received antiretroviral therapy. The source of this sequence is an adult man with HIV who was CMV-seropositive. This CDR3 is CASKKADNYGYTF. For the CDR3, the DNA is TGTGCCAGCAAAAAGGCGGATAACTATGGCTACACCTTC.